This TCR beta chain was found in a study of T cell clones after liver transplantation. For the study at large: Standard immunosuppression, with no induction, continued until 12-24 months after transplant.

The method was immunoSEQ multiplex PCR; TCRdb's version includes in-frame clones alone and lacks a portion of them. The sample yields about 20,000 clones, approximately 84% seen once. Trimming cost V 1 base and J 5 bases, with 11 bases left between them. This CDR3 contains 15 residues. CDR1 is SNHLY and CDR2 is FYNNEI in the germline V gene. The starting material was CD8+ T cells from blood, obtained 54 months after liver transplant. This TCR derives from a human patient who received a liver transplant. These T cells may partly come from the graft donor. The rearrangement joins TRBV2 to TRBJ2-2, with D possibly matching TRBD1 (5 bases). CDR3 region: CASSEVTARTGELFF. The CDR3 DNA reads TGTGCCAGCAGTGAAGTGACAGCGAGAACCGGGGAGCTGTTTTTT.